These 28 T cell receptor beta chains were all obtained from the same sample, sequenced in a study of cytomegalovirus exposure and HLA in healthy donors. Amplification used 60 Vbeta primers and 13 Jbeta primers. The method was immunoSEQ multiplex PCR; TCRdb's version includes in-frame clones alone and lacks a portion of them. Of under 130,000 clones detected, 60% to 80% appear once; the ten largest clones hold around 2.5%. Sequencing was performed on PBMCs. These receptor sequences come from a man aged 45-60 years in good health and CMV-seropositive.

This clone was counted a few times. The chain joins TRBV20-1 to TRBJ1-2; unclear D gene. Trimming took 0 bases from V and 7 from J, leaving 6 bases between them. The CDR3 covers 11 residues. Germline V CDR1 and CDR2: DFQATT, SNEGSKA (reference sequence). The CDR3: CSARESVGYTF. DNA for the CDR3: TGCAGTGCTAGAGAGTCAGTTGGCTACACCTTC.

The chain combines TRBV7-8 with TRBJ2-3; 7 bases line up with TRBD2. The length of the CDR3 is 14 residues. The J segment lost 2 bases and the V segment lost 5 bases, leaving 4 bases of the junction unmatched. Germline CDR1 SGHVS, CDR2 FQNEAQ. The CDR3 sequence: CASSPSGLTDTQYF. The DNA of the CDR3 is TGTGCCAGCAGCCCTAGCGGTCTCACAGATACGCAGTATTTT.

The chain carries TRBV28 and TRBJ1-3, with TRBD1 matching over 9 bases. CDR3 length: 19 amino acids. From germline, CDR1 is MDHEN and CDR2 SYDVKM. V was clipped by 6 bases and J by 0 bases; unmatched bases: 15. CDR3 in DNA: TGTGCCAGCAGGGTCCCGGGACAGGGTCGGGATCTCTCTGGAAACACCATATATTTT. Its protein is CASRVPGQGRDLSGNTIYF.

The chain is built from TRBV28 and TRBJ1-2, with TRBD1 as a possible D gene (6 bases). Germline V gene lookup returns CDR1 MDHEN and CDR2 SYDVKM. The CDR3 loop spans 15 amino acids. With 7 bases removed from V and 4 bases from J, the gap between germline ends came to 19 bases. In nucleotides, the CDR3 is TGTGCCAGCACCATTTCACCCGGGACACCCTATGGCTACACCTTC. Its translation: CASTISPGTPYGYTF.

The chain employs TRBV7-9 and TRBJ2-1; D possibly corresponds to TRBD1 (6 bases). V was trimmed by 5 bases and J by 4 bases, leaving 18 bases between them. CDR1 and CDR2 from the germline V gene are SEHNR and FQNEAQ (reference sequence). The CDR3 extends over 16 amino acids. CDR3 region: CASSPAAGETYNEQFF. DNA for the CDR3: TGTGCCAGCAGCCCCGCAGCAGGGGAGACTTACAATGAGCAGTTCTTC.

The chain joins TRBV23-1 to TRBJ2-3; TRBD1 is a possible D gene (6 bases). TRBV23-1 carries the ORF label, with uncertain function. The CDR3 is 14 amino acids. V lost 4 bases and J 6 bases, leaving 14 bases between the germline ends. The CDR3 loop is CASSPRDQGDTQYF. The CDR3 nucleotides read TGCGCCAGCAGTCCAAGGGATCAGGGGGATACGCAGTATTTT.

This clone is a singleton in its sample. V and J are TRBV6-1 and TRBJ2-7; TRBD2 matches 9 bases. The CDR3 is made up of 13 amino acids. The V gene end was trimmed by 7 bases and the J gene end by 0 bases; junction bases not matched to a gene: 1. The germline gives CDR1 MNHNS, CDR2 SASEGT. The chain's CDR3 is CASNSGSSYEQYF. For the CDR3, the DNA is TGTGCCAGCAATAGCGGGAGCTCCTACGAGCAGTACTTC.

The chain has TRBV29-1 and TRBJ2-7; D uncertain. V was pared by 4 bases and J by 2 bases, with 12 bases between. This CDR3 region has 13 residues. CDR1 is SQVTM, CDR2 ANQGSEA, per germline. In nucleotides, the CDR3 is TGCAGCGTTGCAACCGAGGCCCCCTACGAGCAGTACTTC. Translating it yields CSVATEAPYEQYF.

This chain links TRBV6-1 with TRBJ2-7, with D maybe TRBD1 (6 bases). Trimming cost V 3 bases and J 0 bases, with 12 bases left between them. The CDR3 is 15 amino acids. Germline V CDR1 and CDR2: MNHNS, SASEGT. The CDR3 loop reads CASSDQGFSSYEQYF. In DNA form, the CDR3 reads TGTGCCAGCAGTGATCAGGGGTTTAGCTCCTACGAGCAGTACTTC.

This clone came up a few times. J is TRBJ2-1 and V is TRBV20-1; D might be TRBD1 (6 bases). Germline lookup yields CDR1 DFQATT and CDR2 SNEGSKA (reference sequence). This CDR3 has 11 amino acids. Between the trimmed V and J ends, which lost 8 bases and 7 bases, there was a span of 12 bases. The CDR3 DNA reads as TGCAGTTCCAAAAGGGGGAATGAGCAGTTCTTC. It is translated as CSSKRGNEQFF.

This clone showed up just a few times. The chain links TRBV5-3 to TRBJ2-2, with D possibly matching TRBD2 (5 bases). TRBV5-3 is designated an ORF whose function remains uncertain. The CDR3 length is 13 residues. V dropped 3 bases and J dropped 7 bases, with 10 bases sitting between them. CDR3 in amino acids: CARSSWRSGELFF. The CDR3 DNA is TGTGCCAGAAGCTCGTGGAGGAGCGGGGAGCTGTTTTTT.

The chain combines TRBV9 with TRBJ2-7; D is uncertain. CDR1 is SGDLS, CDR2 YYNGEE, per germline. CDR3 length equals 14 residues. The V and J ends lost 0 bases and 7 bases respectively, with 14 bases between them. DNA for the CDR3: TGTGCCAGCAGCGTAGGACCCGGGTTTGGGGAGCAGTACTTC. Its protein product is CASSVGPGFGEQYF.

This sequence joins TRBV9 and TRBJ2-1; D is possibly TRBD2 (6 bases). Trimming removed 4 bases at V and 8 bases at J, with 16 bases between. This CDR3 has 14 amino acids. CDR1 and CDR2 from the germline V gene are SGDLS and YYNGEE. CDR3 sequence (DNA): TGTGCCAGCAGCCGATCATCGGGGGAATATGAGCAGTTCTTC. It codes for CASSRSSGEYEQFF.

The V gene is TRBV5-1, the J gene TRBJ2-1, with D perhaps matching TRBD1 (5 bases). This CDR3 is built from 16 residues. Between the trimmed V and J ends, which lost 0 bases and 3 bases, there was a span of 13 bases. Germline lookup yields CDR1 SGHRS and CDR2 YFSETQ. The DNA for the CDR3 is TGCGCCAGCAGCTTGGAAAGGGGTTCTATCTACAATGAGCAGTTCTTC. It yields the protein CASSLERGSIYNEQFF.

The V call is TRBV10-2, the J call TRBJ2-7, with D possibly TRBD2 on 5 matching bases. The CDR3 spans 15 residues. The germline CDR1 and CDR2 sequences are WSHSY and SAAADI. V was trimmed by 0 bases and J by 3 bases, leaving 12 bases between them. The CDR3 region has the DNA TGCGCCAGCAGTGAGTCAGAGCCGCGGGTCTACGAGCAGTACTTC. The encoded protein is CASSESEPRVYEQYF.

This chain joins TRBV19 and TRBJ2-7; possibly TRBD2 for D (6 bases). The V end was cut by 6 bases, the J end by 3 bases, with 12 bases between. The germline V gene has CDR1 LNHDA and CDR2 SQIVND (reference sequence). This CDR3 has 13 amino acids. The CDR3 DNA reads TGTGCCAGTAGCCCTTGGGGAGGCTACGAGCAGTACTTC. As protein: CASSPWGGYEQYF.

This rearrangement joins TRBV11-2 to TRBJ1-4; 8 positions agree with TRBD1. Looked up from germline, CDR1 is SGHAT and CDR2 is FQNNGV. The CDR3 has 15 amino acids. The trim removed 4 bases at V and 7 bases at J, leaving 8 bases unmatched. The CDR3 reads CASSSLTGAGEKLFF. The CDR3 bases are TGTGCCAGCAGCTCCCTGACAGGGGCGGGTGAAAAACTGTTTTTT. The full variable domain, rest sourced from reference TRBV11-2 and TRBJ1-4, is EAGVAQSPRYKIIEKRQSVAFWCNPISGHATLYWYQQILGQGPKLLIQFQNNGVVDDSQLPKDRFSAERLKGVDSTLKIQPAKLEDSAVYLCASSSLTGAGEKLFFGSGTQLSVL.

The V and J genes are TRBV5-1 and TRBJ2-1, with 9 nucleotides matching TRBD1. Germline V lookup: CDR1 SGHRS, CDR2 YFSETQ. CDR3 length equals 16 residues. The J segment lost 12 bases and the V segment lost 3 bases, leaving 16 bases of the junction unmatched. The CDR3 loop reads CASSSERQGGPEGQFF. CDR3 DNA: TGCGCCAGCAGCTCAGAAAGACAGGGGGGGCCTGAAGGGCAGTTCTTC.

The chain carries TRBV12-2 and TRBJ2-1; no check of the table's D call, TRBD2, against the DNA was made. TRBV12-2 is a pseudogene locus. The CDR3 consists of 18 residues. CDR3 region: CASRCPRSGASSYNEQFF. The CDR3 coding sequence is TGTGCAAGTCGCTGCCCCCGTAGCGGGGCAAGCTCCTACAATGAGCAGTTCTTC.

This chain uses TRBV5-6 with TRBJ2-3; 8 bases fit TRBD2. The CDR3 is 16 amino acids. Germline V gives CDR1 SGHDT, CDR2 YYEEEE. V shed 5 bases, J shed 2 bases, and the junction held 10 bases outside the gene matches. Here the CDR3 reads CASRPILAGLTDTQYF. The CDR3 DNA is TGTGCCAGCAGGCCAATTTTAGCGGGGCTCACAGATACGCAGTATTTT.

This clone was found a few times. The chain joins TRBV4-2 to TRBJ1-4; perhaps TRBD1 as D (5 bases). This CDR3 has 18 amino acids. Germline CDR1 and CDR2: LGHNA and YNFKEQ. Trimming left V 3 bases short and J 2 bases short, with 19 bases between. The CDR3 coding sequence is TGTGCCAGCAGCCAGGACACAGGAGGGAAGGCCACTAATGAAAAACTGTTTTTT. Translation gives CASSQDTGGKATNEKLFF.

The rearrangement joins TRBV5-1 to TRBJ2-3, with D perhaps matching TRBD2 (5 bases). The CDR3 is 15 amino acids. Germline V gene data show CDR1 as SGHRS and CDR2 as YFSETQ. The V and J ends lost 8 bases and 2 bases respectively, with 18 bases between them. CDR3 nucleotide sequence: TGCGCCAGAGTCTCACCGCGAGGGCTCACAGATACGCAGTATTTT. It translates to CARVSPRGLTDTQYF.

This clone was detected only a few times. The CDR3 DNA reads as TGTGCCTGGAGTGCCGGGGGAGACTATGGCTACACCTTC. It is translated as CAWSAGGDYGYTF. The rearrangement joins TRBV30 to TRBJ1-2; possibly TRBD1 for D (5 bases). V lost 1 base, J lost 3 bases, and 9 bases lay in between. This CDR3 is built from 13 residues. CDR1 is GTSNPN, CDR2 SVGIG, per germline (reference sequence).

This clone was detected only a few times. V and J are TRBV5-1 and TRBJ1-1; 10 bases fit TRBD1. This CDR3 is built from 16 residues. Germline assignment: CDR1 SGHRS and CDR2 YFSETQ. V dropped 0 bases and J dropped 1; count of bases not matched to a gene: 3. CDR3 region: CASSLGQGAQNTEAFF. CDR3 bases: TGCGCCAGCAGCTTGGGACAGGGGGCGCAGAACACTGAAGCTTTCTTT.

The chain is built from TRBV14 and TRBJ2-2; TRBD2 is a possible D gene (5 bases). The CDR3 is 16 amino acids. The V gene lost 1 base and the J gene lost 3 bases, with 12 bases spanning the gap. CDR1 SGHDN and CDR2 FVKESK come from the germline V gene. The CDR3 region is CASSQAYGVDTGELFF. The CDR3 DNA reads as TGTGCCAGCAGCCAAGCTTACGGGGTGGACACCGGGGAGCTGTTTTTT.

This rearrangement joins TRBV5-1 to TRBJ1-5; 7 bases are a match to TRBD1. The CDR3 is 16 amino acids. J gave up 3 bases and V 2 bases, and 8 bases lay outside the gene matches. Germline V CDR1 and CDR2: SGHRS, YFSETQ. For the CDR3, the DNA is TGCGCCAGCAGCTTCGGGACAGCCAACGACAATCAGCCCCAGCATTTT. Amino acids: CASSFGTANDNQPQHF.

The rearrangement links TRBV7-9 to TRBJ2-1, with D tentatively TRBD2 (5 bases). The V and J ends lost 1 base and 5 bases respectively, with 15 bases between them. The CDR3 is 16 residues long. In germline, CDR1 is SEHNR, CDR2 FQNEAQ (reference sequence). The DNA of the CDR3 is TGTGCCAGCAGCTTAGAATTTGGCGGGCCCCACAATGAGCAGTTCTTC. This gives the protein CASSLEFGGPHNEQFF.

This clone was seen more than once but under ten times. The chain employs TRBV15 and TRBJ1-5; TRBD1 is a possible D gene (5 bases). This CDR3 is 17 amino acids long. Germline CDR1 is LNHNV and CDR2 is YYDKDF (reference sequence). V was shortened by 0 bases and J by 0 bases, with 12 bases between the two germline ends. CDR3 loop: CATSRDSGGYSNQPQHF. The CDR3 bases are TGTGCCACCAGCAGAGATAGCGGGGGTTATAGCAATCAGCCCCAGCATTTT.